This T cell receptor (beta chain) was captured by sequencing in a study of cytomegalovirus exposure and HLA in healthy donors. Study-level findings and limits: Rare sequences made up most TCRs, while some public TCRs were found in many donors. Cytomegalovirus association was listed for about 160 TCR beta chains. As was reported, the classifier diagnosed cytomegalovirus status with high specificity and sensitivity.

Sequencing was performed with immunoSEQ multiplex PCR; in TCRdb, only in-frame clones are kept and a portion is missing. The table includes 150,000 or so clones, about 88% detected once. The count of this clone is one. Its target is unknown. This TCR derives from a woman in her late teens or twenties in good health and CMV-seropositive. Specimen: PBMCs.

CDR3 coding DNA: TGTGCCAGCAGCGTAAGGACAGGGGGAGCGGAAAAACTGTTTTTT. Its translation is CASSVRTGGAEKLFF. The chain has TRBV5-4 and TRBJ1-4; 10 bases map to TRBD1. V lost 4 bases to trimming and J lost 8 bases; unmatched junction nucleotides: 8. Germline V lookup: CDR1 SGHNT, CDR2 YYREEE (reference sequence). The CDR3 spans 15 residues.